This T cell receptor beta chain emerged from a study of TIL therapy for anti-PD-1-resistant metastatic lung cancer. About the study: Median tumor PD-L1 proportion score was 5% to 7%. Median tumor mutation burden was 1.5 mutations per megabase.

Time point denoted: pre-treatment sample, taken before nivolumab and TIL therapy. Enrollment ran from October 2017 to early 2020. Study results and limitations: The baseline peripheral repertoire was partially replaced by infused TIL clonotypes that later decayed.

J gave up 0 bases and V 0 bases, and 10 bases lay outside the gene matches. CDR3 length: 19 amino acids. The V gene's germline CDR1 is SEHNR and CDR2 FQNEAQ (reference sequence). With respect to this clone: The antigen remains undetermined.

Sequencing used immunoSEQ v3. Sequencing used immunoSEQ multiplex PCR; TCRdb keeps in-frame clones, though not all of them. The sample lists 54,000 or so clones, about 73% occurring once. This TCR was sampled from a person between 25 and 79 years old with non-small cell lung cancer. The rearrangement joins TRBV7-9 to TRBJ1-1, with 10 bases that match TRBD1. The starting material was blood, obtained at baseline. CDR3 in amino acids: CASSLAPGQGRLLNTEAFF. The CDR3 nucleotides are TGTGCCAGCAGCTTAGCCCCGGGACAGGGGAGGCTTTTGAACACTGAAGCTTTCTTT.